The 30 T cell receptor beta chains below were found in one sample sequenced in a study of T cell repertoires in aging, cancer and after chemotherapy. Rearranged V-D-J TRB sequences were amplified with a mixed TRB-A/B primer pool. One entry per CDR3 protein results from TCRdb running MiXCR on the multiplex PCR reads. The profile covers 1,500 to 2,000 distinct CDR3 sequences, with 32% appearing a single time and around 45% taken by the ten largest. Amplification of TCR beta used genomic DNA extracted from peripheral blood. Sequenced material: blood. The receptor set was obtained from a human donor with a blood cancer.

As regards this clonotype: A junction end diverges from the germline sequence, so it may reflect a read error. The gene calls are TRBV4-2 and TRBJ2-3; a weak D match, TRBD1 (6 bases). Germline V CDR1 and CDR2: LGHNA, YNFKEQ. This CDR3 has 14 amino acids. The DNA of the CDR3 is TGTGCCAGCAGCCAAGATTCCCGGACAGCTACGCAGTATTTT. Protein: CASSQDSRTATQYF.

Only a few counts were recorded for this clonotype. The chain employs TRBV6-5 and TRBJ2-1; 7 bases match TRBD2. V was pared by 7 bases and J by 4 bases, with 10 bases of the junction left unmatched. CDR3 size: 15 residues. Germline-derived CDR1 and CDR2 are MNHEY and SVGAGI. Here the CDR3 DNA reads TGTGCCAGCACTGTTCTGCGGGGGAATTACAATGAGCAGTTCTTC. Its protein is CASTVLRGNYNEQFF.

V is TRBV29-1 and J is TRBJ2-1; the match to TRBD2 covers 10 bases. This CDR3 has 14 amino acids. V lost 3 bases, J lost 5 bases, and 4 bases stayed unmatched. The germline gives CDR1 SQVTM, CDR2 ANQGSEA. This CDR3 reads CSVDESGGDNEQFF. The CDR3 DNA is TGCAGCGTTGATGAGAGCGGGGGGGACAATGAGCAGTTCTTC.

The chain joins TRBV7-9 to TRBJ1-2; 7 positions match TRBD1. The CDR3 contains 16 residues. Germline V gene sequence: CDR1 SEHNR, CDR2 FQNEAQ (reference sequence). The trim removed 1 base at V and 6 bases at J, leaving 11 bases unmatched. CDR3 region: CASSLDRDSEVHGYTF. CDR3 in DNA: TGTGCCAGCAGCTTAGACAGGGACAGCGAGGTTCATGGCTACACCTTC.

The chain is built from TRBV12-3 or TRBV12-4 and TRBJ1-4, with D uncertain. The CDR3 consists of 14 residues. The V gene lost 3 bases and the J gene lost 6 bases, with 11 bases spanning the gap. The CDR3 region has the DNA TGTGCCAGCAGTTTCGGGCAGACCGATGAAAAACTGTTTTTT. It is translated as CASSFGQTDEKLFF.

By frequency in the sample, this clonotype is medium-sized (0.01 to 0.1%). The chain recombines TRBV5-6 with TRBJ2-7; D might be TRBD1 (6 bases). Germline lookup yields CDR1 SGHDT and CDR2 YYEEEE. The ends were cut back, 4 bases at V and 4 bases at J, with 15 bases in the middle. The CDR3 extends over 14 amino acids. The CDR3 sequence is CASSGDTGLYEQYF. CDR3 DNA sequence: TGTGCCAGCAGCGGGGACACTGGCTTGTACGAGCAGTACTTC.

The gene calls are TRBV29-1 and TRBJ1-1; D is undetermined. The CDR3 has 12 amino acids. Trimming removed 2 bases at V and 3 bases at J, with 7 bases between. CDR1 is SQVTM and CDR2 is ANQGSEA in the germline V gene. The CDR3 protein is CSVERAHTEAFF. The CDR3 nucleotides are TGCAGCGTTGAAAGGGCCCACACTGAAGCTTTCTTT.

Comments on this clonotype: Just one base apart from a much larger clone, this may be a read error. The chain recombines TRBV30 with TRBJ2-1; D is possibly TRBD1 (6 bases). Germline loops: CDR1 GTSNPN, CDR2 SVGIG (reference sequence). The length of the CDR3 is 12 residues. CDR3 loop: CAWADRYNKQFF. CDR3 sequence (DNA): TGTGCCTGGGCAGACAGGTACAATAAGCAGTTCTTC.

This clonotype showed up just a few times. The chain has TRBV6-5 and TRBJ1-4, with D perhaps matching TRBD1 (6 bases). Trimming cost V 0 bases and J 7 bases, with 9 bases left between them. The CDR3 loop spans 14 amino acids. Germline loops: CDR1 MNHEY, CDR2 SVGAGI. The CDR3 DNA is TGTGCCAGCAGTTACTCGGAAGGGGGTGAAAAACTGTTTTTT. Amino acid sequence: CASSYSEGGEKLFF.

CDR3 sequence reads: CSARDPIGGIDYGYTF. The CDR3 DNA reads as TGCAGTGCTAGAGACCCGATAGGGGGGATAGACTATGGCTACACCTTC. The chain employs TRBV20-1 and TRBJ1-2, with D perhaps matching TRBD1 (6 bases). Trimming cost V 0 bases and J 3 bases, with 17 bases left between them. The germline CDR1 and CDR2 sequences are DFQATT and SNEGSKA (reference sequence). The CDR3 has 16 amino acids.

J is TRBJ2-1 and V is TRBV18, with a possible D match to TRBD2 (6 bases). This CDR3 spans 15 amino acids. Trimming shortened V by 3 bases and J by 6 bases, and 15 bases separated the two germline ends. Germline V gene sequence: CDR1 KGHSH, CDR2 LQKENI. In DNA, the CDR3 is TGTGCCAGCTCACCGGGGCAGGGAGGTCTCAATGAGCAGTTCTTC. Amino acid sequence: CASSPGQGGLNEQFF.

Within the sample, this clonotype is medium-sized. For the CDR3, the DNA is TGTGCCAGTAGTATTTGGGACAGGGTCCATGAGCAGTTCTTC. Its protein product is CASSIWDRVHEQFF. This chain uses TRBV19 with TRBJ2-1; TRBD1 agrees at 9 bases. Looked up from germline, CDR1 is LNHDA and CDR2 is SQIVND (reference sequence). With 3 bases clipped from V and 8 bases from J, the junction kept 5 bases outside the gene matches. The CDR3 consists of 14 residues. Using reference TRBV19 and TRBJ2-1 for the parts outside the CDR3, the full variable domain is DGGITQSPKYLFRKEGQNVTLSCEQNLNHDAMYWYRQDPGQGLRLIYYSQIVNDFQKGDIAEGYSVSREKKESFPLTVTSAQKNPTAFYLCASSIWDRVHEQFFGPGTRLTVL.

The chain uses TRBV5-4 and TRBJ2-6; 8 bases are a match to TRBD1. The V and J ends lost 4 bases and 3 bases, in that order; junction bases with no gene match: 9. This CDR3 spans 17 amino acids. The germline V gene encodes CDR1 SGHNT and CDR2 YYREEE (reference sequence). The CDR3, as DNA: TGTGCCAGCAGCCCCGGGACAGGTCCCTATGGGGCCAACGTCCTGACTTTC. It is translated as CASSPGTGPYGANVLTF.

This clonotype turned up a few times. The V and J genes are TRBV6-5 and TRBJ1-6, with D uncertain. Trimming stripped 2 bases from V and 6 bases from J, with 5 bases between. Germline V gene sequence: CDR1 MNHEY, CDR2 SVGAGI. The CDR3 extends over 13 amino acids. CDR3: CASSYEGNSPLHF. The CDR3, as DNA: TGTGCCAGCAGTTACGAGGGTAATTCACCCCTCCACTTT.

This clonotype is termed large (0.1 to 1%). The V call is TRBV27, the J call TRBJ2-1; the D is unclear. The germline V gene has CDR1 MNHEY and CDR2 SMNVEV (reference sequence). The CDR3 contains 15 residues. V shed 3 bases and J shed 0 bases, with 9 bases lying between them. The CDR3 here is CASSFWLSSYNEQFF. CDR3 sequence (DNA): TGTGCCAGCAGTTTTTGGTTAAGCTCCTACAATGAGCAGTTCTTC.

This chain uses TRBV5-5 with TRBJ1-5; D not certain. Germline lookup yields CDR1 SGHKS and CDR2 YYEKEE (reference sequence). V lost 4 bases to trimming and J lost 4 bases, with 9 bases between them. This CDR3 spans 13 amino acids. The CDR3 nucleotides are TGTGCCAGCAGCCTCATCAGTAATCAGCCCCAGCATTTT. It translates to CASSLISNQPQHF. Looking up the rest from reference TRBV5-5 and TRBJ1-5 gives the full variable domain: DAGVTQSPTHLIKTRGQQVTLRCSPISGHKSVSWYQQVLGQGPQFIFQYYEKEERGRGNFPDRFSARQFPNYSSELNVNALLLGDSALYLCASSLISNQPQHFGDGTRLSIL.

The CDR3 DNA is TGTGCCAGCAGCCATATGGGCGTTGAGACCCAGTACTTC. As protein: CASSHMGVETQYF. The chain is built from TRBV12-3 or TRBV12-4 and TRBJ2-5; D call uncertain. CDR3 length: 13 residues. The germline V and J ends were trimmed by 6 bases and 5 bases, with 13 bases remaining between them.

In the case of this clonotype: Germline is not matched at one junction end, which may reflect a read error. V usage is TRBV12-3 or TRBV12-4 and J usage is TRBJ2-1; possible D gene TRBD2, 5 bases. This CDR3 is 16 amino acids long. DNA for the CDR3: TGTGCCAGCAGGTTAGCGTCCAAGGGATCCTACAATGAGCAGTTCTTC. It encodes CASRLASKGSYNEQFF.

CDR3 coding DNA: TGTGCCAGCAGCTTGGCTGGGGGCAGGTTAATAAGCACTGAAGCTTTCTTT. This translates into CASSLAGGRLISTEAFF. The rearrangement joins TRBV5-6 to TRBJ1-1; weak D call: TRBD1 (6 bases). V lost 0 bases to trimming and J lost 4 bases, with 19 bases between them. Per germline, CDR1 SGHDT and CDR2 YYEEEE. The CDR3 length is 17 residues. The entire variable domain, with the rest obtained from reference TRBV5-6 and TRBJ1-1, is as follows: DAGVTQSPTHLIKTRGQQVTLRCSPKSGHDTVSWYQQALGQGPQFIFQYYEEEERQRGNFPDRFSGHQFPNYSSELNVNALLLGDSALYLCASSLAGGRLISTEAFFGQGTRLTVV.

This clonotype was observed a handful of times. The gene calls are TRBV19 and TRBJ1-2; D is undetermined. The CDR3 extends over 13 amino acids. V was clipped by 5 bases and J by 3 bases, with 10 bases between them. CDR1 is LNHDA, CDR2 SQIVND, per germline (reference sequence). CDR3 DNA sequence: TGTGCCAGTAGTCCATGGACGGACTATGGCTACACCTTC. It yields the protein CASSPWTDYGYTF.

The V call is TRBV6-5, the J call TRBJ1-1; the D is unclear. The CDR3 length is 16 residues. Germline CDR1 is MNHEY and CDR2 is SVGAGI. V was cut by 5 bases and J by 0 bases, with 16 bases left in between. CDR3 DNA: TGTGCCAGCAGTGAAGCGTCGGGAAACCTGAACACTGAAGCTTTCTTT. Translated, it gives CASSEASGNLNTEAFF.

The chain is built from TRBV20-1 and TRBJ2-7; TRBD1 aligns across 9 bases. J was trimmed by 5 bases and V by 5 bases; bases with no gene match: 4. The germline V gene encodes CDR1 DFQATT and CDR2 SNEGSKA (reference sequence). The CDR3 extends over 12 amino acids. CDR3 sequence (DNA): TGCAGTGCTGACAGGGGGTTGAACGAGCAGTACTTC. Translation gives CSADRGLNEQYF.

This clonotype has a single count. The chain links TRBV10-3 to TRBJ2-1; 9 bases match TRBD2. After removal of 3 bases from V and 9 bases from J, the junction contained 15 bases not matched to a gene. The CDR3 runs to 17 residues. CDR1 is ENHRY and CDR2 is SYGVKD in the germline V gene. The DNA of the CDR3 is TGTGCCATCAGTGAAAGTTTGCGGGGGGGTATTTTGGGTGAGCAGTTCTTC. Protein: CAISESLRGGILGEQFF.

On this clonotype: One base away lies a much larger clone, so this may be a sequencing read error. This chain uses TRBV27 with TRBJ2-7; 7 bases agree with TRBD1. The germline V gene has CDR1 MNHEY and CDR2 SMNVEV (reference sequence). The CDR3 has 13 residues. This CDR3 is CDSRDPQGFEQYF. The DNA of the CDR3 is TGTGACAGCAGGGACCCACAGGGGTTCGAGCAGTACTTC.

V and J are TRBV6-6 and TRBJ1-1, with 9 positions matching TRBD1. CDR3 size: 15 residues. In germline, CDR1 is MNHNY, CDR2 SVGAGI (reference sequence). V trimming: 5 bases; J trimming: 5 bases; junction bases outside the gene matches: 9. CDR3 sequence reads: CASSEQGARVTEAFF. The CDR3 DNA reads TGTGCCAGCAGTGAACAGGGGGCGCGGGTGACTGAAGCTTTCTTT.

This rearrangement joins TRBV12-3 or TRBV12-4 to TRBJ1-6; D gene uncertain. The CDR3 runs to 17 residues. Trimming shortened V by 5 bases and J by 2 bases, and 16 bases separated the two germline ends. DNA for the CDR3: TGTGCCAGCAGTGAACCAAGTCGACACCCCTATAATTCACCCCTCCACTTT. Its protein product is CASSEPSRHPYNSPLHF.

This clonotype was observed a handful of times. V and J are TRBV20-1 and TRBJ2-1; 11 bases are a match to TRBD2. The CDR3 is 15 residues long. The J segment lost 2 bases and the V segment lost 0 bases, leaving 0 bases of the junction unmatched. Germline V lookup: CDR1 DFQATT, CDR2 SNEGSKA (reference sequence). CDR3 sequence (DNA): TGCAGTGCTAGAGAACTAGCGGGGGCCTACAATGAGCAGTTCTTC. Its translation is CSARELAGAYNEQFF.

The genes are TRBV6-5 and TRBJ1-6, with 8 bases aligning to TRBD1. Germline values: CDR1 MNHEY, CDR2 SVGAGI. The CDR3 is made up of 15 amino acids. With 6 bases clipped from V and 9 bases from J, the junction kept 10 bases outside the gene matches. CDR3 in amino acids: CASRADRGVGSPLHF. The CDR3 DNA reads TGTGCCAGCAGGGCCGACAGGGGAGTAGGTTCACCCCTCCACTTT.

This clonotype qualifies as large. V gene TRBV15 combines with J gene TRBJ2-1; no firm D call. The CDR3 totals 14 residues. Trimming pared 0 bases from V and 8 bases from J, leaving 11 bases between. The germline V gene has CDR1 LNHNV and CDR2 YYDKDF (reference sequence). CDR3 protein: CATSRDREGYEQFF. The CDR3 nucleotides read TGTGCCACCAGCAGAGATCGAGAAGGGTATGAGCAGTTCTTC. Variable domain in full (rest from reference TRBV15 and TRBJ2-1): DAMVIQNPRYQVTQFGKPVTLSCSQTLNHNVMYWYQQKSSQAPKLLFHYYDKDFNNEADTPDNFQSRRPNTSFCFLDIRSPGLGDTAMYLCATSRDREGYEQFFGPGTRLTVL.

The rearrangement uses TRBV5-4 and TRBJ1-6; weak D call: TRBD1 (5 bases). Germline values: CDR1 SGHNT, CDR2 YYREEE (reference sequence). V was cut by 4 bases and J by 9 bases, with 17 bases left in between. The CDR3 is made up of 15 amino acids. Written as DNA, the CDR3 is TGTGCCAGCAGCCCAGCCCCAGCAGGGTTTTCACCCCTCCACTTT. It specifies CASSPAPAGFSPLHF.